This TCR beta chain was documented in a study of blood T cell repertoires in COVID-19. Produced via immunoSEQ multiplex PCR; TCRdb's table is partial and in-frame only. Of about 140,000 clones listed, approximately 90% were seen once; the top ten hold 9.5% to 12%. Germline CDR1 reads LGHDT; CDR2 reads YNNKEL (reference sequence). Trimming took 6 bases from V and 0 from J, leaving 12 bases between them. This CDR3 region has 16 residues. V usage is TRBV3-1 (or the pseudogene TRBV3-2) and J usage is TRBJ1-6; D uncertain. The clonotype originates from a woman of 80 years or more with acute or convalescent COVID-19. The sample taken for sequencing was peripheral blood. The CDR3 spells CASSLSWSSYNSPLHF. CDR3 sequence (DNA): TGTGCCAGCAGTCTCAGTTGGAGCTCCTATAATTCACCCCTCCACTTT.